This is a list of T cell receptor beta chains from one sample in a study of blood T cell repertoires in COVID-19. Using immunoSEQ multiplex PCR, the repertoire was profiled, and TCRdb retains in-frame clones only, with some absent. Here the sample spans roughly 250,000 clones, approximately 85% being singletons. The specimen sequenced was peripheral blood. These receptors were taken from a human donor with COVID-19, enrolled during active disease. The donor label of this sample is uncertain. The CDR3 runs from the conserved cysteine through the conserved F or W. Fields, in order: J gene, D gene, V gene, clone size, CDR3 protein, CDR3 DNA. The D gene is left open where the match is weak. Size is stated for part of the rows, as once, few or many counts, or as a class when the clone is expanded.

J: TRBJ2-1; D: TRBD1; V: TRBV19; size: -; CDR3: CASARDRVHGEQFF; DNA: TGTGCCAGTGCAAGAGACAGGGTACACGGTGAGCAGTTCTTC
J: TRBJ2-7; D: TRBD1; V: TRBV6-5; size: -; CDR3: CASRGDREGYEQYF; DNA: TGTGCCAGCAGAGGGGACAGGGAAGGATACGAGCAGTACTTC
J: TRBJ1-5; D: TRBD1; V: TRBV5-5; size: few; CDR3: CASSPRGTGGNQPQHF; DNA: TGTGCCAGCAGCCCGAGAGGGACAGGGGGTAATCAGCCCCAGCATTTT
J: TRBJ2-2; D: TRBD1; V: TRBV5-6; size: -; CDR3: CASSPLTGGTAGELFF; DNA: TGTGCCAGCAGCCCGTTGACAGGGGGGACGGCCGGGGAGCTGTTTTTT
J: TRBJ1-4; D: -; V: TRBV5-1; size: -; CDR3: CASSEGQYDNEKLFF; DNA: TGCGCCAGCAGCGAGGGTCAATACGATAATGAAAAACTGTTTTTT
J: TRBJ1-2; D: -; V: TRBV30; size: once; CDR3: CACLLYGYTF; DNA: TGTGCCTGTCTCCTCTATGGCTACACCTTC
J: TRBJ1-2; D: TRBD1; V: TRBV28; size: -; CDR3: CASSSHRGTGDGYTF; DNA: TGTGCCAGCAGTTCCCACAGAGGGACAGGGGACGGCTACACCTTC
J: TRBJ1-4; D: -; V: TRBV3-1/TRBV3-2; size: -; CDR3: CASSRRQDPGKLFF; DNA: TGTGCCAGCAGCCGGCGACAAGACCCGGGGAAACTGTTTTTT
J: TRBJ2-3; D: -; V: TRBV7-9; size: once; CDR3: CASSPSAYTDTQYF; DNA: TGTGCCAGCAGCCCCTCCGCGTATACAGATACGCAGTATTTT
J: TRBJ2-7; D: -; V: TRBV6-2/TRBV6-3; size: -; CDR3: CASSYGNLVTSYEQYF; DNA: TGTGCCAGCAGTTACGGAAATCTAGTGACCTCCTACGAGCAGTACTTC
J: TRBJ2-5; D: -; V: TRBV2; size: -; CDR3: CASTAGRTAQETQYF; DNA: TGTGCCAGCACGGCCGGGAGGACAGCCCAAGAGACCCAGTACTTC
J: TRBJ2-3; D: -; V: TRBV5-1; size: -; CDR3: CASSLQGYADTQYF; DNA: TGCGCCAGCAGCTTACAGGGTTACGCAGATACGCAGTATTTT
J: TRBJ2-5; D: -; V: TRBV19; size: once; CDR3: CASSLRGQETQYF; DNA: TGTGCCAGTAGTCTCCGGGGGCAAGAGACCCAGTACTTC
J: TRBJ1-1; D: TRBD1; V: TRBV2; size: -; CDR3: CASKKPGQMNTEAFF; DNA: TGTGCCAGCAAGAAACCGGGACAGATGAACACTGAAGCTTTCTTT
J: TRBJ1-1; D: -; V: TRBV5-4; size: -; CDR3: CASSPDPGRGNTEAFF; DNA: TGTGCCAGCAGCCCCGACCCCGGCAGGGGGAACACTGAAGCTTTCTTT
J: TRBJ2-5; D: TRBD1; V: TRBV5-5; size: -; CDR3: CASSGTGGQETQYF; DNA: TGTGCCAGCTCCGGGACAGGGGGCCAAGAGACCCAGTACTTC
J: TRBJ2-5; D: -; V: TRBV11-3; size: -; CDR3: CASSPRDNQETQYF; DNA: TGTGCCAGCAGCCCTCGGGACAACCAAGAGACCCAGTACTTC
J: TRBJ2-1; D: -; V: TRBV11-2; size: -; CDR3: CASSYAGNYNEQFF; DNA: TGTGCCAGCAGCTACGCCGGGAACTACAATGAGCAGTTCTTC
J: TRBJ2-2; D: TRBD2; V: TRBV10-3; size: -; CDR3: CAISESGLAGGSRTGELFF; DNA: TGTGCCATCAGTGAGTCGGGACTAGCGGGAGGGTCGCGCACCGGGGAGCTGTTTTTT
J: TRBJ1-5; D: -; V: TRBV6-1; size: once; CDR3: CASSEAQAYSNQPQHF; DNA: TGTGCCAGCAGTGAAGCGCAGGCTTATAGCAATCAGCCCCAGCATTTT
J: TRBJ1-2; D: -; V: TRBV28; size: -; CDR3: CASSLAGSRGYTF; DNA: TGTGCCAGCAGTTTAGCAGGCTCCCGCGGCTACACCTTC
J: TRBJ1-1; D: -; V: TRBV9; size: -; CDR3: CASSVGGKTEAFF; DNA: TGTGCCAGCAGCGTAGGCGGGAAGACTGAAGCTTTCTTT
J: TRBJ2-2; D: TRBD1; V: TRBV19; size: -; CDR3: CASNKRTGGTGELFF; DNA: TGTGCCAGTAATAAACGGACAGGGGGCACCGGGGAGCTGTTTTTT
J: TRBJ2-4; D: TRBD2; V: TRBV4-3; size: -; CDR3: CASSQEGVGWRGAKNIQYF; DNA: TGCGCCAGCAGCCAAGAAGGGGTCGGGTGGCGGGGGGCCAAAAACATTCAGTACTTC
J: TRBJ1-1; D: TRBD1; V: TRBV9; size: -; CDR3: CASSPMDREDTEAFF; DNA: TGTGCCAGCAGCCCTATGGACAGGGAGGACACTGAAGCTTTCTTT
J: TRBJ1-2; D: -; V: TRBV2; size: once; CDR3: CASSESSYGYTF; DNA: TGTGCCAGCAGTGAAAGCTCCTATGGCTACACCTTC
J: TRBJ2-5; D: TRBD1; V: TRBV5-1; size: once; CDR3: CASSLMTGDRETQYF; DNA: TGCGCCAGCAGCTTAATGACAGGGGATCGGGAGACCCAGTACTTC
J: TRBJ2-2; D: -; V: TRBV7-2; size: -; CDR3: CASSTDANTGELFF; DNA: TGTGCCAGCTCGACAGACGCGAACACCGGGGAGCTGTTTTTT
J: TRBJ2-7; D: TRBD2; V: TRBV2; size: -; CDR3: CASQYVSGNEQYF; DNA: TGTGCCAGCCAATACGTGAGCGGGAACGAGCAGTACTTC
J: TRBJ2-3; D: TRBD1; V: TRBV28; size: -; CDR3: CASRRQGTDTQYF; DNA: TGTGCCAGCAGGAGACAGGGAACAGATACGCAGTATTTT
J: TRBJ2-1; D: -; V: TRBV30; size: -; CDR3: CAWNEGFYNEQFF; DNA: TGTGCCTGGAACGAGGGATTTTACAATGAGCAGTTCTTC
J: TRBJ2-5; D: TRBD2; V: TRBV20-1; size: -; CDR3: CSASTSGRVETQYF; DNA: TGCAGTGCTAGTACTAGCGGGAGGGTGGAGACCCAGTACTTC
J: TRBJ1-2; D: -; V: TRBV2; size: -; CDR3: CASSFARGYGYTF; DNA: TGTGCCAGCAGTTTCGCTCGGGGCTATGGCTACACCTTC
J: TRBJ2-7; D: TRBD2; V: TRBV5-1; size: -; CDR3: CASSLIGLAGGEQYF; DNA: TGCGCCAGCAGCTTGATCGGTCTAGCGGGGGGCGAGCAGTACTTC
J: TRBJ2-1; D: TRBD2; V: TRBV6-4; size: -; CDR3: CASSDSTAGEFPNEQFF; DNA: TGTGCCAGCAGTGACTCGACGGCGGGAGAGTTCCCCAATGAGCAGTTCTTC
J: TRBJ2-4; D: TRBD1; V: TRBV30; size: -; CDR3: CAWSGEDRAARIQYF; DNA: TGTGCCTGGAGTGGGGAAGACAGGGCCGCTAGAATTCAGTACTTC
J: TRBJ2-7; D: TRBD1; V: TRBV3-1/TRBV3-2; size: -; CDR3: CASSQEQGASYEQYF; DNA: TGTGCCAGCAGCCAAGAACAGGGGGCTTCCTACGAGCAGTACTTC
J: TRBJ1-1; D: -; V: TRBV7-3; size: few; CDR3: CASSFSNTEAFF; DNA: TGTGCCAGCAGCTTCTCGAACACTGAAGCTTTCTTT
J: TRBJ1-2; D: TRBD1; V: TRBV5-1; size: -; CDR3: CASSSDRGREGYTF; DNA: TGCGCCAGCAGCTCTGACAGGGGTCGGGAGGGCTACACCTTC
J: TRBJ2-7; D: -; V: TRBV3-1/TRBV3-2; size: -; CDR3: CASSPRLSSSSYEQYF; DNA: TGTGCCAGCAGCCCCCGTCTCAGCTCTAGCTCCTACGAGCAGTACTTC
J: TRBJ1-1; D: -; V: TRBV19; size: few; CDR3: CASSVRVGSEAFF; DNA: TGTGCCAGTAGTGTCCGGGTTGGCTCGGAAGCTTTCTTT
J: TRBJ2-1; D: TRBD2; V: TRBV2; size: -; CDR3: CASSSGSSYNEQFF; DNA: TGTGCCAGCAGTAGCGGGAGCTCCTACAATGAGCAGTTCTTC
J: TRBJ1-6; D: -; V: TRBV27; size: -; CDR3: CASSLQSGASPLHF; DNA: TGTGCCAGCAGTTTACAGTCGGGTGCATCACCCCTCCACTTT
J: TRBJ2-3; D: -; V: TRBV14; size: -; CDR3: CASSQELLLVTDTQYF; DNA: TGTGCCAGCAGCCAAGAACTCTTACTTGTCACAGATACGCAGTATTTT
J: TRBJ2-7; D: -; V: TRBV28; size: -; CDR3: CASSLTGSTYEQYF; DNA: TGTGCCAGCAGTTTGACAGGTTCAACCTACGAGCAGTACTTC
J: TRBJ2-3; D: TRBD2; V: TRBV3-1/TRBV3-2; size: -; CDR3: CASSQVVVAGDTQYF; DNA: TGTGCCAGCAGCCAAGTTGTTGTGGCGGGAGACACGCAGTATTTT
J: TRBJ2-7; D: -; V: TRBV28; size: -; CDR3: CASSFGRGQFYEQYF; DNA: TGTGCCAGCAGTTTCGGGAGGGGACAGTTCTACGAGCAGTACTTC
J: TRBJ1-3; D: -; V: TRBV7-9; size: -; CDR3: CASSKRASSGNTIYF; DNA: TGTGCCAGCAGCAAGAGGGCCTCCTCTGGAAACACCATATATTTT
J: TRBJ1-5; D: -; V: TRBV19; size: -; CDR3: CASSPRGQPQHF; DNA: TGTGCCAGTAGTCCTAGGGGTCAGCCCCAGCATTTT
J: TRBJ1-5; D: -; V: TRBV6-5; size: -; CDR3: CASSYGSNSNQPQHF; DNA: TGTGCCAGCAGTTACGGCAGTAATAGCAATCAGCCCCAGCATTTT
J: TRBJ2-5; D: TRBD2; V: TRBV3-1/TRBV3-2; size: once; CDR3: CASSQEWGGQETQYF; DNA: TGTGCCAGCAGCCAAGAGTGGGGGGGCCAAGAGACCCAGTACTTC
J: TRBJ1-2; D: -; V: TRBV5-5; size: -; CDR3: CASSLGTVGLGGYTF; DNA: TGTGCCAGCAGCTTGGGGACAGTGGGGCTCGGTGGCTACACCTTC
J: TRBJ2-5; D: TRBD1; V: TRBV10-2; size: -; CDR3: CASSAGTGTRETQYF; DNA: TGCGCCAGCAGTGCCGGGACAGGGACGCGGGAGACCCAGTACTTC